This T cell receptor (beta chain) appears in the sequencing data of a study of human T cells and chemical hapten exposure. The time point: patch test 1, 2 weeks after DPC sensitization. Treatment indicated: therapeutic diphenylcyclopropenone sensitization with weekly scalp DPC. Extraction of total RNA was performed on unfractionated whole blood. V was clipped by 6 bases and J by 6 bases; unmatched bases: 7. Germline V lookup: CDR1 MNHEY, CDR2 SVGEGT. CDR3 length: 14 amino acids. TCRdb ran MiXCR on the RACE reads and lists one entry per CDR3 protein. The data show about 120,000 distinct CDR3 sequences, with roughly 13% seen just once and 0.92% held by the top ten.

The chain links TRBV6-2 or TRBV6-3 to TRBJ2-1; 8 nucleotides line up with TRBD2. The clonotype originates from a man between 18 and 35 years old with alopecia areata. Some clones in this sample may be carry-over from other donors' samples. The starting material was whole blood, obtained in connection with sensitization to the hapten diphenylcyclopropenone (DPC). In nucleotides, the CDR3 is TGTGCCAGCAGCCCGGGACTAGACCCCAATGAGCAGTTCTTC. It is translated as CASSPGLDPNEQFF.